The 27 T cell receptor beta chains below all came from one sample that was sequenced in a study of cytomegalovirus exposure and HLA in healthy donors. This PCR relied on a set of 60 Vbeta primers and 13 Jbeta primers. Here immunoSEQ multiplex PCR was the method, and the copy in TCRdb shows in-frame clones only, minus some. Of about 110,000 clones listed, 65% to 85% are singletons. The sample consisted of PBMCs. All receptors come from a woman aged 25 to 39 in good health and CMV-seropositive.

V gene TRBV11-3 combines with J gene TRBJ1-2; 9 positions match TRBD1. Unmatched junction bases numbered 10, after V lost 5 bases and J lost 6 bases. Germline V gene data show CDR1 as SGHNT and CDR2 as YENEEA. The CDR3 has 15 amino acids. CDR3 protein: CASSPRLTGGDGYTF. CDR3 in DNA: TGTGCCAGCAGCCCGCGACTCACAGGGGGCGATGGCTACACCTTC.

The V and J genes are TRBV21-1 and TRBJ1-1; TRBD1, the D gene given by the table, was not confirmed from the DNA. TRBV21-1 is flagged as a pseudogene. This CDR3 has 16 amino acids. In nucleotides, the CDR3 is TGTGCCAGCAGCAAAGCACGCGACAGATCGAACACTGAAGCTTTCTTT. This translates into CASSKARDRSNTEAFF.

This clone came up once. The identical CDR3 is also encoded by other nucleotide sequences in the sample. As DNA, the CDR3 is TGTGCCAGCAGCGCAGGAACAGAGATGAACACTGAAGCTTTCTTT. Translating gives CASSAGTEMNTEAFF. The genes are TRBV9 and TRBJ1-1, with unresolved D. Germline-derived CDR1 and CDR2 are SGDLS and YYNGEE. V was trimmed by 3 bases and J by 0 bases, leaving 12 bases between them. The length of the CDR3 is 15 residues.

This clone was seen a single time. The gene calls are TRBV5-1 and TRBJ1-1, with D hard to call. Trimming shortened V by 0 bases and J by 7 bases, and 4 bases separated the two germline ends. CDR3 size: 11 residues. Germline V gene lookup returns CDR1 SGHRS and CDR2 YFSETQ. DNA for the CDR3: TGCGCCAGCAGCTTGGGCGTTGAAGCTTTCTTT. It yields the protein CASSLGVEAFF. The whole variable domain, filled in from reference TRBV5-1 and TRBJ1-1, reads KAGVTQTPRYLIKTRGQQVTLSCSPISGHRSVSWYQQTPGQGLQFLFEYFSETQRNKGNFPGRFSGRQFSNSRSEMNVSTLELGDSALYLCASSLGVEAFFGQGTRLTVV.

The rearrangement uses TRBV5-5 and TRBJ2-2; TRBD1 matches 9 bases. The J segment lost 5 bases and the V segment lost 4 bases, leaving 6 bases of the junction unmatched. The CDR3 length is 15 residues. The germline CDR1 and CDR2 sequences are SGHKS and YYEKEE (reference sequence). This CDR3 reads CASSITGGATGELFF. The CDR3 nucleotides read TGTGCCAGCAGCATCACAGGGGGCGCAACCGGGGAGCTGTTTTTT.

The chain combines TRBV7-2 with TRBJ2-5; 9 nucleotides align to TRBD1. The junction had 3 bases not matched to a gene; V was cut back by 5 bases and J by 5 bases. CDR1 is SGHTA and CDR2 is FQGNSA in the germline V gene. The CDR3 is 13 amino acids. The CDR3, as DNA: TGTGCCAGCAGCAGGGGGACAGGGGAGACCCAGTACTTC. Encoded protein: CASSRGTGETQYF.

J is TRBJ2-3 and V is TRBV9; TRBD1 matches at 11 bases. The length of the CDR3 is 17 residues. The V and J ends lost 3 bases and 0 bases, in that order; junction bases with no gene match: 6. Germline loops: CDR1 SGDLS, CDR2 YYNGEE. CDR3 nucleotide sequence: TGTGCCAGCAGCGAAAGGAGGGACAGGGGGAGCACAGATACGCAGTATTTT. Translated: CASSERRDRGSTDTQYF.

V and J are TRBV19 and TRBJ1-2; a weak D match, TRBD1 (5 bases). The CDR3 is made up of 14 amino acids. Looked up from germline, CDR1 is LNHDA and CDR2 is SQIVND (reference sequence). The V and J ends lost 7 bases and 8 bases respectively, with 20 bases between them. In nucleotides, the CDR3 is TGTGCCAGTACTACATCCTTCCAGGGTAAAGGCTACACCTTC. Encoded protein: CASTTSFQGKGYTF.

A note on this clone: One end of the junction fails to match germline, which may point to a read error. This chain connects TRBV6-6 to TRBJ2-7; 8 positions agree with TRBD1. CDR3 length: 15 amino acids. CDR1 and CDR2 from the germline V gene are MNHNY and SVGAGI (reference sequence). DNA for the CDR3: TGTGCCAGCAGTAACTCACAGGGGGTAAACTACGAGCAGTACTTC. Translation gives CASSNSQGVNYEQYF.

The chain couples TRBV19 to TRBJ1-2; 8 bases are shared with TRBD1. Germline trimming cut 1 base from V and 4 bases from J; bases unmatched to any gene: 5. Germline V gives CDR1 LNHDA, CDR2 SQIVND (reference sequence). This CDR3 has 15 amino acids. The CDR3, as DNA: TGTGCCAGTAGTATAGTACCAGGGGGCGGCTATGGCTACACCTTC. Amino acids: CASSIVPGGGYGYTF.

This chain joins TRBV2 and TRBJ1-1; weak D call: TRBD1 (5 bases). Looked up from germline, CDR1 is SNHLY and CDR2 is FYNNEI. Trimming took off 4 bases at V and 1 base at J, with 7 bases between the two ends. The CDR3 totals 13 residues. The DNA of the CDR3 is TGTGCCAGCAGTGGACAGCCGAACACTGAAGCTTTCTTT. This translates into CASSGQPNTEAFF.

This clone was seen a single time. This rearrangement joins TRBV19 to TRBJ1-1; 7 positions agree with TRBD1. The CDR3 consists of 14 residues. Germline V gene sequence: CDR1 LNHDA, CDR2 SQIVND (reference sequence). Losses at the gene ends were 2 bases for V and 2 bases for J; bases not matched to a gene: 2. CDR3 bases: TGTGCCAGTAGTATACAGGGGGTCAACACTGAAGCTTTCTTT. Amino acids: CASSIQGVNTEAFF.

This clone was counted only a few times. The chain carries TRBV11-3 and TRBJ2-5; D remains unclear. This CDR3 region has 12 residues. Germline CDR1 is SGHNT and CDR2 is YENEEA. Trimming took 1 base from V and 5 from J, leaving 5 bases between them. In DNA, the CDR3 is TGTGCCAGCAGCTTAGCTGGCGAGACCCAGTACTTC. It encodes CASSLAGETQYF.

The rearrangement links TRBV5-1 to TRBJ2-7, with 16 bases that match TRBD2. Germline V gene data show CDR1 as SGHRS and CDR2 as YFSETQ. The junction had 10 bases not matched to a gene; V was cut back by 5 bases and J by 5 bases. The CDR3 contains 17 residues. The CDR3, as DNA: TGCGCCAGCAGACCGGGACTAGCGGGGGGGAAGCTCAACGAGCAGTACTTC. It specifies CASRPGLAGGKLNEQYF.

The chain employs TRBV6-5 and TRBJ1-1; D not certain. The CDR3 contains 16 residues. The V end was cut by 3 bases, the J end by 0 bases, with 14 bases between. The germline gives CDR1 MNHEY, CDR2 SVGAGI. CDR3 sequence reads: CASSYLPGFMNTEAFF. DNA for the CDR3: TGTGCCAGCAGTTATTTACCGGGGTTCATGAACACTGAAGCTTTCTTT.

The gene calls are TRBV19 and TRBJ1-1, with a possible D match to TRBD1 (5 bases). CDR3 length: 12 residues. Germline-derived CDR1 and CDR2 are LNHDA and SQIVND (reference sequence). V lost 3 bases, J lost 6 bases, and 8 bases lay in between. This CDR3 reads CASSIDSAEAFF. The CDR3 DNA reads TGTGCCAGTAGTATTGACAGCGCTGAAGCTTTCTTT.

The chain joins TRBV11-2 to TRBJ2-7; 7 nucleotides agree with TRBD1. V lost 5 bases, J lost 7 bases, and 11 bases stayed unmatched. This CDR3 is 14 amino acids long. The germline V gene encodes CDR1 SGHAT and CDR2 FQNNGV. The CDR3 spells CASSASQGVQEQYF. DNA for the CDR3: TGTGCCAGCAGCGCCAGCCAGGGGGTGCAAGAGCAGTACTTC. The full variable domain, in which reference TRBV11-2 and TRBJ2-7 provide the parts outside the CDR3, is EAGVAQSPRYKIIEKRQSVAFWCNPISGHATLYWYQQILGQGPKLLIQFQNNGVVDDSQLPKDRFSAERLKGVDSTLKIQPAKLEDSAVYLCASSASQGVQEQYFGPGTRLTVT.

The J gene is TRBJ1-2, the V gene TRBV19; 7 positions agree with TRBD1. With V trimmed by 10 bases and J by 0 bases, 8 bases remained unmatched. This CDR3 has 14 residues. Germline V gene sequence: CDR1 LNHDA, CDR2 SQIVND (reference sequence). The CDR3 loop is CATSGTVANYGYTF. CDR3 nucleotides: TGTGCCACTTCCGGGACAGTGGCTAACTATGGCTACACCTTC.

V gene TRBV30 combines with J gene TRBJ2-7; 7 nucleotides align to TRBD1. This CDR3 has 15 amino acids. Germline V lookup: CDR1 GTSNPN, CDR2 SVGIG (reference sequence). The J segment lost 2 bases and the V segment lost 3 bases, leaving 10 bases of the junction unmatched. This CDR3 reads CAWSASGTATYEQYF. The CDR3, as DNA: TGTGCCTGGAGCGCGTCCGGGACAGCGACCTACGAGCAGTACTTC.

V usage is TRBV19 and J usage is TRBJ2-2, with D tentatively TRBD2 (6 bases). V shed 8 bases and J shed 2 bases, with 12 bases lying between them. Germline V gives CDR1 LNHDA, CDR2 SQIVND (reference sequence). This CDR3 is built from 14 residues. DNA of the CDR3: TGTGCCAGTGTAAGGGACTTAAACACCGGGGAGCTGTTTTTT. Residues: CASVRDLNTGELFF.

The V call is TRBV5-1, the J call TRBJ1-2, with D possibly being TRBD1 (6 bases). The germline gives CDR1 SGHRS, CDR2 YFSETQ. CDR3 length: 14 residues. V shed 5 bases and J shed 0 bases, with 11 bases lying between them. CDR3 loop: CASSPRGANYGYTF. DNA for the CDR3: TGCGCCAGCAGTCCCAGGGGAGCTAACTATGGCTACACCTTC.

This chain uses TRBV7-2 with TRBJ2-7; 8 nucleotides agree with TRBD1. CDR1 and CDR2 from the germline V gene are SGHTA and FQGNSA. This CDR3 comprises 15 residues. The trim removed 2 bases at V and 5 bases at J, leaving 8 bases unmatched. This chain's CDR3 is CASSLQAGGIDEQYF. CDR3 DNA sequence: TGTGCCAGCAGCTTACAAGCAGGGGGCATCGACGAGCAGTACTTC.

The V gene is TRBV11-2, the J gene TRBJ1-1, with TRBD1 matching over 7 bases. Germline V gene data show CDR1 as SGHAT and CDR2 as FQNNGV. The CDR3 covers 17 residues. V lost 5 bases, J lost 0 bases, and 12 bases stayed unmatched. The CDR3 loop is CASSQPGQLTMNTEAFF. The CDR3, as DNA: TGTGCCAGCAGCCAACCGGGACAGTTAACCATGAACACTGAAGCTTTCTTT.

On this clone: Other DNA sequences from this sample encode an identical CDR3 as well. The chain has TRBV5-1 and TRBJ2-3; D not resolved. V was trimmed by 0 bases and J by 1 base, leaving 6 bases between them. Germline V gene sequence: CDR1 SGHRS, CDR2 YFSETQ. The CDR3 covers 14 residues. The CDR3 loop reads CASSLVAGTDTQYF. CDR3 bases: TGCGCCAGCAGCTTGGTTGCAGGCACAGATACGCAGTATTTT.

The rearrangement links TRBV11-2 to TRBJ1-1, with 7 bases lining up with TRBD1. The ends lost 2 bases at V and 4 bases at J; junction bases unmatched: 19. Germline-derived CDR1 and CDR2 are SGHAT and FQNNGV. The CDR3 is made up of 19 amino acids. Written as DNA, the CDR3 is TGTGCCAGCAGCTTACAGGGTATCAGACAGGGCGATATAGTCACTGAAGCTTTCTTT. Residues: CASSLQGIRQGDIVTEAFF.

The chain carries TRBV25-1 and TRBJ1-1, with a weak D call TRBD1 (6 bases). CDR3 length equals 13 residues. Trimming cost V 4 bases and J 2 bases, with 8 bases left between them. Germline loops: CDR1 MGHDK, CDR2 SYGVNS. CDR3 sequence reads: CASSGTENTEAFF. CDR3 DNA sequence: TGTGCCAGCAGTGGGACAGAAAACACTGAAGCTTTCTTT.

The V gene is TRBV10-3, the J gene TRBJ1-3; no firm D call. V was cut by 3 bases and J by 3 bases, with 15 bases left in between. The CDR3 totals 16 residues. Germline V lookup: CDR1 ENHRY, CDR2 SYGVKD. The DNA for the CDR3 is TGTGCCATCAGTGAAACGATGGGCCTCCTTGGAAACACCATATATTTT. Amino acids: CAISETMGLLGNTIYF.